This is a list of T cell receptor beta chains from one sample in a study of radiotherapy plus CTLA-4 blockade in lung cancer. Profiled with immunoSEQ multiplex PCR; TCRdb holds only in-frame clones, not every one. This table holds about 62,000 clones, around 77% found once. The source was peripheral blood, collected from a patient treated with radiotherapy plus ipilimumab. All receptors derive from a human donor with non-small cell lung cancer who had a complete response to radiotherapy plus ipilimumab. Each CDR3 is given with its conserved first and last residue. A D gene is named only where the DNA matches it firmly. Size tells how often a clone was seen (once, few, many) or the class of an expanded clone, and some rows leave it out.

abundance	len	v_gene	d_gene	j_gene	CDR3nt	CDR3aa
few	15	TRBV27	-	TRBJ2-5	TGTGCCAGCAGTTTTCAGGCAGCAGGGGTTCAGACCCAGTACTTC	CASSFQAAGVQTQYF
once	15	TRBV6-5	TRBD2	TRBJ2-1	TGTGCCAGCAGAGGTCGCGGGGGCTCCTACAATGAGCAGTTCTTC	CASRGRGGSYNEQFF
once	12	TRBV7-3	-	TRBJ2-3	TGTGCCAGCAGCTCTAACACAGATACGCAGTATTTT	CASSSNTDTQYF
-	14	TRBV6-5	TRBD1	TRBJ1-2	TGTGCCAGCAGGCTGTCCGGGACAGGGGGCGGCTACACCTTC	CASRLSGTGGGYTF
-	14	TRBV7-2	TRBD2	TRBJ2-7	TGTGCCAGCAGCCTCGGGGGGGTCCCCTACGAGCAGTACTTC	CASSLGGVPYEQYF
few	14	TRBV2	-	TRBJ1-2	TGTGCCAGCAGATCGGGGGAGGTTAACTATGGCTACACCTTC	CASRSGEVNYGYTF
-	16	TRBV2	TRBD1	TRBJ2-6	TGTGCCAGCAGGGGACAGGGGTGGACTGGGGCCAACGTCCTGACTTTC	CASRGQGWTGANVLTF
-	14	TRBV30	TRBD1	TRBJ1-2	TGTGCCTGGAGTGGACAGGGTGGTACGCATGGCTACACCTTC	CAWSGQGGTHGYTF
-	14	TRBV7-9	-	TRBJ2-1	TGTGCCAGCAGCGTAACAGGGCTCTACAATGAGCAGTTCTTC	CASSVTGLYNEQFF
-	16	TRBV5-8	TRBD2	TRBJ2-5	TGTGCCAGCAGCTTGGAACTAGCGGGAGTTCAAGAGACCCAGTACTTC	CASSLELAGVQETQYF
-	11	TRBV10-3	-	TRBJ2-1	TGTGCCATCAGTGAGAGCGATGAGCAGTTCTTC	CAISESDEQFF
-	14	TRBV9	-	TRBJ2-7	TGTGCCAGCACCGAGGGCGCCGAGGCCTACGAGCAGTACTTC	CASTEGAEAYEQYF
-	14	TRBV6-5	-	TRBJ1-1	TGTGCCAGCAGTTACACGTACTCGCGGGCAGAAGCTTTCTTT	CASSYTYSRAEAFF
-	14	TRBV2	TRBD1	TRBJ2-7	TGTGCCAGCCTACCGGGACAGAACTCCTACGAGCAGTACTTC	CASLPGQNSYEQYF
-	14	TRBV5-1	-	TRBJ1-5	TGCGCCAGCAGCTTGGGGGAGTACAATCAGCCCCAGCATTTT	CASSLGEYNQPQHF
few	14	TRBV15	-	TRBJ1-4	TGTGCCACCAGCCCACAGGGATGGAATGAAAAACTGTTTTTT	CATSPQGWNEKLFF
-	16	TRBV18	TRBD1	TRBJ2-5	TGTGCCAGCTCACCACCGTTCCGACAGGGAAGAGAGACCCAGTACTTC	CASSPPFRQGRETQYF
-	15	TRBV7-2	-	TRBJ1-2	TGTGCCAGCAGCTTAGAGGCCAGGGGTTTATCTGGCTACACCTTC	CASSLEARGLSGYTF
-	12	TRBV10-1	-	TRBJ2-5	TGCGCCAGCAGTGATGTGTCCTGGGAGCAGTACTTC	CASSDVSWEQYF
few	13	TRBV10-3	-	TRBJ1-1	TGTGCCATCAGTGCACTCGGGAAAACTGAAGCTTTCTTT	CAISALGKTEAFF
-	13	TRBV5-1	-	TRBJ2-3	TGCGCCAGCAGCCGGCAGGGCACAGATACGCAGTATTTT	CASSRQGTDTQYF
-	20	TRBV28	TRBD2	TRBJ2-1	TGTGCCAGCAGTTTGGACATCACCGGGACTAGCGGGAGGGCCTACAATGAGCAGTTCTTC	CASSLDITGTSGRAYNEQFF
-	16	TRBV7-9	-	TRBJ2-3	TGTGCCAGCAGCTTAGGTTCGGGAGTTGTAACAGATACGCAGTATTTT	CASSLGSGVVTDTQYF
-	16	TRBV5-8	TRBD1	TRBJ2-5	TGTGCCAGCAGCTTGTATGGGACAGGGGATTTAGAGACCCAGTACTTC	CASSLYGTGDLETQYF
-	10	TRBV29-1	-	TRBJ2-5	TGCAGCGCACGAGAAGAGACCCAGTACTTC	CSAREETQYF
-	13	TRBV10-1	TRBD1	TRBJ2-7	TGCGCCAGCGGAAGACAGGGCTCCTACGAGCAGTACTTC	CASGRQGSYEQYF
-	15	TRBV5-1	-	TRBJ2-2	TGCGCCAGCAGCCCCAGGACAGCTAACACCGGGGAGCTGTTTTTT	CASSPRTANTGELFF
once	15	TRBV6-5	-	TRBJ1-6	TGTGCCAGCAAGAGGGAGAGACTCTATAATTCACCCCTCCACTTT	CASKRERLYNSPLHF
once	13	TRBV2	TRBD1	TRBJ1-5	TGTGCCAGCAGAGGGACAGGGGGCGAGGCCCAGCATTTT	CASRGTGGEAQHF
-	14	TRBV7-2	TRBD2	TRBJ2-7	TGTGCCAGCAGCCCCTTAGCGGGGATCTACGAGCAGTACTTC	CASSPLAGIYEQYF
-	15	TRBV4-3	-	TRBJ2-1	TGCGCCAGCAGCCGATGGTCACAGGGGGGGAATGAGCAGTTCTTC	CASSRWSQGGNEQFF
medium-sized	14	TRBV7-9	-	TRBJ1-5	-	CASSSDSLRLRQHF
-	15	TRBV28	TRBD1	TRBJ1-5	TGTGCCAGCAGGTCCGGGACAGGGCTAAGTCAGCCCCAGCATTTT	CASRSGTGLSQPQHF
-	14	TRBV14	-	TRBJ2-5	TGTGCCAGCAGCCCCGGGTCGTGGGAAGAGACCCAGTACTTC	CASSPGSWEETQYF
-	15	TRBV7-9	TRBD1	TRBJ2-7	TGTGCCAGCAGCTTAGTCAGGGGGAACAACTACGAGCAGTACTTC	CASSLVRGNNYEQYF
-	13	TRBV28	-	TRBJ2-5	TGTGCCAGCAGTATCTATGAGCAAGAGACCCAGTACTTC	CASSIYEQETQYF
-	13	TRBV30	-	TRBJ2-2	TGTGCCTGGAGTTGGTCAGGCACCGGGGAGCTGTTTTTT	CAWSWSGTGELFF
-	17	TRBV10-1	TRBD2	TRBJ2-2	TGCGCCAGCAGTGAGACTAGCGGGAGGCCAAACACCGGGGAGCTGTTTTTT	CASSETSGRPNTGELFF
-	14	TRBV28	-	TRBJ1-2	TGTGCCAGCAGTTTACAGGCCAGAAACTATGGCTACACCTTC	CASSLQARNYGYTF
-	15	TRBV6-5	TRBD2	TRBJ2-7	TGTGCCAGCAGCGACGGGACTAGCGGGGGATTACGGGAGTACTTC	CASSDGTSGGLREYF
-	13	TRBV5-4	-	TRBJ2-7	TGTGCCAGCAGCTCCGGTAGCCGTAACGAGCAGTACTTC	CASSSGSRNEQYF
few	15	TRBV10-3	TRBD1	TRBJ1-3	TGTGCCATCAGTGACACAGGGGATAGGAGAAACACCATATATTTT	CAISDTGDRRNTIYF
-	16	TRBV18	-	TRBJ2-1	TGTGCCAGCTCACCCGGAGGGTCCAGATCCTACAATGAGCAGTTCTTC	CASSPGGSRSYNEQFF
once	11	TRBV6-1	-	TRBJ2-7	TGTGCCAGCGGAAAGGGGGGGCTTCGGTACTTC	CASGKGGLRYF
few	16	TRBV7-9	-	TRBJ2-3	TGTGCCAGCAGCTTAGTTTCACGGGAACTGGAGGATACGCAGTATTTT	CASSLVSRELEDTQYF
few	16	TRBV7-2	TRBD2	TRBJ2-1	TGTGCCAGCAGCTCAAGGACTAGCGGGAGCTACAATGAGCAGTTCTTC	CASSSRTSGSYNEQFF
-	16	TRBV7-3	TRBD2	TRBJ2-1	TGTGCCAGCAGCCTGAGGGCGGGAGCCTCCTACAATGAGCAGTTCTTC	CASSLRAGASYNEQFF
-	14	TRBV29-1	-	TRBJ2-3	TGCAGCGTTGAACCAGGGGACCGCACAGATACGCAGTATTTT	CSVEPGDRTDTQYF
once	16	TRBV5-1	-	TRBJ1-2	TGCGCCAGCAGCCCTCGGTTGGACAGCGAAAACTATGGCTACACCTTC	CASSPRLDSENYGYTF
-	13	TRBV18	-	TRBJ2-3	TGTGCCAGCTCGCCGGGGGTTGCGGATACGCAGTATTTT	CASSPGVADTQYF